This TCR beta chain is from a study of blood T cell repertoires in COVID-19. Produced via immunoSEQ multiplex PCR; TCRdb's table is partial and in-frame only. Of some 200,000 clones in the sample, roughly 85% were seen once. CDR3 length: 15 residues. V lost 6 bases and J lost 6; bases outside the gene matches: 7. The clonotype originates from a woman aged 60-75 years with acute or convalescent COVID-19. The source material was peripheral blood. The chain links TRBV6-7 to TRBJ1-4; 10 nucleotides line up with TRBD1. TRBV6-7 is classed as an ORF, of uncertain function. Here the CDR3 reads CASSSPGTGDEKLFF. The CDR3 nucleotides read TGTGCCAGCAGCTCACCCGGGACAGGGGATGAAAAACTGTTTTTT.